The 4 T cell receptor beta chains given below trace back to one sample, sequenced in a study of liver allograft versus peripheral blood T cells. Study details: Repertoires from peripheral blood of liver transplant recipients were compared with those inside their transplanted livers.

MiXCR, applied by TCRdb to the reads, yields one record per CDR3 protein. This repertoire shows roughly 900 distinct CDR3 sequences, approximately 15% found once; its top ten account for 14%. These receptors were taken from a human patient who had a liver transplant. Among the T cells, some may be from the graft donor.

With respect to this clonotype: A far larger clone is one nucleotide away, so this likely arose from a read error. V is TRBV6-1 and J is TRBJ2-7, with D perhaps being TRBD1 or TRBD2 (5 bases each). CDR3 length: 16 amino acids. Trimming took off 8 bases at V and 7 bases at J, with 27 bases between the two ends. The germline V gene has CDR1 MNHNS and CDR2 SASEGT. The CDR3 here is CASVTFGTRPDNEQYF. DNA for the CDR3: TGTGCCAGCGTAACTTTCGGGACCCGGCCGGACAATGAGCAGTACTTC.

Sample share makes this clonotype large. The CDR3 DNA is TGCAGCGTCGCCCCAGGCGGGACTAGCACAGATACGCAGTATTTT. Its translation: CSVAPGGTSTDTQYF. V and J are TRBV29-1 and TRBJ2-3; possible D gene TRBD2, 6 bases. The germline V gene encodes CDR1 SQVTM and CDR2 ANQGSEA. The ends were cut back, 6 bases at V and 0 bases at J, with 16 bases in the middle. CDR3 length equals 15 residues.

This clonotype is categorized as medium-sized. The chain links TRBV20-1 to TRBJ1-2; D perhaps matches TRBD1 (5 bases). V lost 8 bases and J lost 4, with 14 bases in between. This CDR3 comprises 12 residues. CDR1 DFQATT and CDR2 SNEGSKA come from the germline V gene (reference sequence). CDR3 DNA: TGCAGTACCGGGACGGCGACCTATGGCTACACCTTC. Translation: CSTGTATYGYTF.

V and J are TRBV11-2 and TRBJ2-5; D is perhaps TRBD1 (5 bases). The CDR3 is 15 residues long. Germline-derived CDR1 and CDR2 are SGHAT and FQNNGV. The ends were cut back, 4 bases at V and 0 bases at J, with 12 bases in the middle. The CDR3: CASSSLKGYQETQYF. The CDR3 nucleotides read TGTGCCAGCAGCTCCCTAAAGGGGTACCAAGAGACCCAGTACTTC. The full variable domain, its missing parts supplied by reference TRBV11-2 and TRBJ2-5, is EAGVAQSPRYKIIEKRQSVAFWCNPISGHATLYWYQQILGQGPKLLIQFQNNGVVDDSQLPKDRFSAERLKGVDSTLKIQPAKLEDSAVYLCASSSLKGYQETQYFGPGTRLLVL.